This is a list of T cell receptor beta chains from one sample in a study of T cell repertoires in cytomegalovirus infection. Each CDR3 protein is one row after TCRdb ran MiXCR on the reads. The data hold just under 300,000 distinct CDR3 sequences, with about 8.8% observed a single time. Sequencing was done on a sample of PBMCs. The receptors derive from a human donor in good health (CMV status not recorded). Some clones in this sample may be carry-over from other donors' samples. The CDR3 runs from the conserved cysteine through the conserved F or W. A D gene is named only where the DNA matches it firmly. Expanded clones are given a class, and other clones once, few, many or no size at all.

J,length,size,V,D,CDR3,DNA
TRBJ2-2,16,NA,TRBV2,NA,CASSLGRQGNTGELFF,TGTGCCAGCAGCCTGGGGCGGCAGGGGAACACCGGGGAGCTGTTTTTT
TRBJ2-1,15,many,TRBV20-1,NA,CSARSRTSSYNEQFF,TGCAGTGCTAGATCCCGGACAAGCTCCTACAATGAGCAGTTCTTC
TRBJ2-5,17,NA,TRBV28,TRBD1,CASSSRQGLVGQETQYF,TGTGCCAGCAGTTCCCGACAGGGCCTGGTGGGCCAAGAGACCCAGTACTTC
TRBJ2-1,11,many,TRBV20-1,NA,CSGAFLAEQFF,TGCAGTGGGGCCTTTCTGGCTGAGCAGTTCTTC
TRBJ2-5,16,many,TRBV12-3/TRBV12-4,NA,CASSQQKTGTGETQYF,TGTGCCAGCAGTCAACAAAAGACAGGGACTGGGGAGACCCAGTACTTC
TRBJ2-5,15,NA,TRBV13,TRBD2,CASSLERGRQETQYF,TGTGCCAGCAGCTTAGAGCGGGGGCGACAAGAGACCCAGTACTTC
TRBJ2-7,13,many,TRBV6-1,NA,CASGRGTPYEQYF,TGTGCCAGCGGTCGCGGGACCCCCTACGAGCAGTACTTC
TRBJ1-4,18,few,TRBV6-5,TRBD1,CASSSRDRGQFTNEKLFF,TGTGCCAGCAGCTCCCGGGACAGGGGGCAGTTCACTAATGAAAAACTGTTTTTT
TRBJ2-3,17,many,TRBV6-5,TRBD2,CASSNPGTSGSTDTQYF,TGTGCCAGCAGTAACCCCGGGACTAGCGGTAGCACAGATACGCAGTATTTT
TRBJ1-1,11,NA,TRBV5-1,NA,CASNGGTEAFF,TGCGCCAGCAATGGCGGCACTGAAGCTTTCTTT
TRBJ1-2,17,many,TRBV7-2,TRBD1,CASSPGSVGQGRYGYTF,TGTGCCAGCAGCCCCGGGTCCGTGGGACAGGGGCGGTATGGCTACACCTTC
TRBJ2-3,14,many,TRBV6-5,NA,CASSYSDRTDTQYF,TGTGCCAGCAGTTACTCGGACCGCACAGATACGCAGTATTTT
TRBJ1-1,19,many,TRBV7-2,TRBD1,CASSLGEQGGAPPNTEAFF,TGTGCCAGCAGCTTAGGGGAACAGGGGGGTGCGCCTCCGAACACTGAAGCTTTCTTT
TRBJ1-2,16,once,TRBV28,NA,CASSSRVKGISYGQTF,TGTGCCAGCAGTTCCCGGGTGAAGGGGATCTCCTATGGCCAGACCTTC
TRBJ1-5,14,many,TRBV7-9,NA,CASSLPGRHQPQHF,TGTGCCAGCAGCTTACCAGGAAGGCATCAGCCCCAGCATTTT
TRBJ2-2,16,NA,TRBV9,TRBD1,CASSVGGQGFTGELFF,TGTGCCAGCAGCGTAGGAGGACAGGGTTTCACCGGGGAGCTGTTTTTT
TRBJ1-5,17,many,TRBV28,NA,CATSPGLRKISNQPQHF,TGTGCCACCTCGCCGGGACTCCGGAAGATTAGCAATCAGCCCCAGCATTTT
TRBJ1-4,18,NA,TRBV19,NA,CASSIIFYGTSTNEKLFF,TGTGCCAGTAGTATTATTTTTTACGGGACTTCAACTAATGAAAAACTGTTTTTT
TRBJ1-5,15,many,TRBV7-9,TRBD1,CASSRTGTDDQPQHF,TGTGCCAGCAGCAGAACCGGGACAGATGATCAGCCCCAGCATTTT
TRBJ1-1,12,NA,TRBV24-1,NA,CATSGAWGEAFF,TGTGCCACCAGTGGGGCTTGGGGTGAAGCTTTCTTT
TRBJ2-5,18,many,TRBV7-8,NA,CASSPLESMAVSGETQYF,TGTGCCAGCAGCCCACTGGAGTCTATGGCGGTGTCGGGCGAGACCCAGTACTTC
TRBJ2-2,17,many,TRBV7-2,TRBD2,CASSLGLAGGYTGELFF,TGTGCCAGCAGCCTCGGTCTAGCGGGGGGTTACACCGGGGAGCTGTTTTTT